The 22 T cell receptor beta chains given below trace back to one sample, sequenced in a study of T cell repertoires in cytomegalovirus infection. From the reads, TCRdb called clonotypes with MiXCR, one entry per CDR3 protein. Of over 450,000 distinct CDR3 sequences listed, about 11% are singletons. Material for sequencing was PBMCs. Receptor source: a human donor in good health (CMV status not recorded). Some clones in this sample may be carry-over from other donors' samples.

This clonotype was seen a handful of times. A much larger clone lies one base from this, so it may be a read error. The CDR3 reads CASRSSGAYEQYF. CDR3 nucleotide sequence: TGTGCCAGCAGATCTAGCGGGGCCTACGAGCAGTACTTC. The chain recombines TRBV28 with TRBJ2-7, with 9 bases matching TRBD2. Trimming took 6 bases from V and 2 from J; bases not matched to a gene: 2. This CDR3 spans 13 amino acids. Germline V gene lookup returns CDR1 MDHEN and CDR2 SYDVKM.

The V and J genes are TRBV12-3 or TRBV12-4 and TRBJ1-1, with D perhaps matching TRBD1 (5 bases). V shed 7 bases and J shed 1 base, with 16 bases lying between them. The CDR3 runs 15 residues. CDR3: CASNWGGGRNTEAFF. The CDR3 DNA sequence: TGTGCCAGCAATTGGGGGGGGGGAAGGAACACTGAAGCTTTCTTT.

The V and J genes are TRBV6-5 and TRBJ1-5, with unresolved D. CDR1 and CDR2 (germline): MNHEY, SVGAGI. V gave up 7 bases and J gave up 2 bases, with 6 bases separating them. The CDR3 extends over 12 amino acids. CDR3 DNA: TGTGCCAGCAAGGCGCGCAATCAGCCCCAGCATTTT. This codes for CASKARNQPQHF.

This clonotype was observed many times. The chain joins TRBV12-3 or TRBV12-4 to TRBJ2-3; 10 bases map to TRBD2. With 2 bases clipped from V and 1 base from J, the junction kept 9 bases outside the gene matches. This CDR3 has 18 residues. The CDR3 loop is CASSLTVSGGPRTDTQYF. The CDR3 bases are TGTGCCAGCAGTTTAACGGTTAGCGGGGGGCCCCGCACAGATACGCAGTATTTT.

The chain couples TRBV20-1 to TRBJ2-1, with D unresolved. The CDR3 covers 12 residues. CDR1 DFQATT and CDR2 SNEGSKA come from the germline V gene (reference sequence). Trimming took off 6 bases at V and 8 bases at J, with 14 bases between the two ends. The CDR3, as DNA: TGCAGTGCCGAGACAACCTCGGATGAGCAGTTCTTC. Protein product: CSAETTSDEQFF.

This clonotype was seen repeatedly, ten times or more. V is TRBV6-2 or TRBV6-3 and J is TRBJ1-6; the D gene is possibly TRBD1 (5 bases). Germline V lookup: CDR1 MNHEY, CDR2 SVGEGT. The V end was cut by 6 bases, the J end by 4 bases, with 19 bases between. CDR3 length: 17 residues. The CDR3 region is CASSHSPRQPYNSPLHF. CDR3 in DNA: TGTGCCAGCAGCCACTCCCCTCGACAGCCTTATAATTCACCCCTCCACTTT.

The V and J genes are TRBV29-1 and TRBJ2-3; TRBD2 aligns across 11 bases. With V trimmed by 6 bases and J by 2 bases, 7 bases remained unmatched. The CDR3 is made up of 15 amino acids. In germline, CDR1 is SQVTM, CDR2 ANQGSEA. As DNA, the CDR3 is TGCAGCGTAAGACTAGCGGGAATGTTCACAGATACGCAGTATTTT. It yields the protein CSVRLAGMFTDTQYF.

About this clonotype itself: A read error may explain this, as a much larger clone is one base away. As the CDR3 is not closed by the conserved phenylalanine or tryptophan, this likely results from a read error. This chain connects TRBV28 to TRBJ2-7, with D possibly called TRBD1 or TRBD2 (5 bases each). Germline lookup yields CDR1 MDHEN and CDR2 SYDVKM. There are 16 residues in the CDR3. V was cut by 5 bases and J by 3 bases, with 20 bases left in between. The CDR3 protein is CASSAPGEGRNYEQYL. DNA for the CDR3: TGTGCCAGCAGTGCCCCGGGTGAGGGGAGAAACTACGAGCAGTACCTC.

This sequence joins TRBV7-9 and TRBJ1-2; no reliable D call. CDR1 and CDR2 from the germline V gene are SEHNR and FQNEAQ (reference sequence). The CDR3 totals 15 residues. Deletions cut 5 bases from V and 7 bases from J, with 20 bases between. CDR3 residues: CASSPDSGYLGGYTF. The CDR3 region has the DNA TGTGCCAGCAGCCCAGATTCCGGGTATCTCGGTGGCTACACCTTC.

At least ten counts were recorded for this clonotype. This chain connects TRBV18 to TRBJ2-1; 8 bases map to TRBD1. CDR1 and CDR2 from the germline V gene are KGHSH and LQKENI. This CDR3 has 15 amino acids. Trimming cost V 6 bases and J 0 bases; bases outside gene matches: 4. This CDR3 is CASSLQGVSYNEQFF. The CDR3 bases are TGTGCCAGCTCTCTACAGGGGGTCTCCTACAATGAGCAGTTCTTC.

This clonotype showed up many times. The rearrangement uses TRBV14 and TRBJ1-5; 8 bases map to TRBD1. Germline-derived CDR1 and CDR2 are SGHDN and FVKESK. The CDR3 extends over 14 amino acids. Losses at the gene ends were 4 bases for V and 6 bases for J; bases not matched to a gene: 5. The DNA of the CDR3 is TGTGCCAGCAGCCCCACAGGGGGAAGTCAGCCCCAGCATTTT. Its translation is CASSPTGGSQPQHF.

This clonotype was seen many times. The V call is TRBV2, the J call TRBJ1-2; the D gene is possibly TRBD1 (6 bases). Germline CDR1 is SNHLY and CDR2 is FYNNEI. V gave up 5 bases and J gave up 7 bases, with 17 bases separating them. The CDR3 is made up of 14 amino acids. In nucleotides, the CDR3 is TGTGCCAGCAGTCTAACAGGGACGTCGTCTGGCTACACCTTC. As protein: CASSLTGTSSGYTF.

The chain employs TRBV29-1 and TRBJ2-1; tentative D call: TRBD1 (6 bases). V lost 7 bases to trimming and J lost 8 bases, with 12 bases between them. CDR1 is SQVTM and CDR2 is ANQGSEA in the germline V gene. This CDR3 has 11 residues. CDR3 residues: CSGTWGHEQFF. The CDR3 region has the DNA TGCAGCGGAACCTGGGGGCATGAGCAGTTCTTC.

This clonotype has ten or more counts. J is TRBJ2-3 and V is TRBV7-2; 8 nucleotides agree with TRBD1. This CDR3 has 16 residues. With 5 bases clipped from V and 1 base from J, the junction kept 8 bases outside the gene matches. The V gene's germline CDR1 is SGHTA and CDR2 FQGNSA. The CDR3 reads CASSHLPGQGTDTQYF. In nucleotides, the CDR3 is TGTGCCAGCAGCCACCTCCCGGGACAGGGCACAGATACGCAGTATTTT.

This clonotype was recorded many times. This rearrangement joins TRBV20-1 to TRBJ1-1; 7 bases agree with TRBD1. The length of the CDR3 is 10 residues. The J segment lost 8 bases and the V segment lost 5 bases, leaving 2 bases of the junction unmatched. CDR1 is DFQATT, CDR2 SNEGSKA, per germline (reference sequence). DNA of the CDR3: TGCAGTGCTTTGGACAGGGAAGCTTTCTTT. This codes for CSALDREAFF.

This clonotype appeared many times. This chain connects TRBV6-2 or TRBV6-3 to TRBJ1-5; D ambiguous. The CDR3 totals 13 residues. Looked up from germline, CDR1 is MNHEY and CDR2 is SVGEGT. Trimming removed 2 bases at V and 4 bases at J, with 6 bases between. CDR3 region: CASSYGRNQPQHF. The CDR3 nucleotides are TGTGCCAGCAGTTACGGACGGAATCAGCCCCAGCATTTT.

The chain has TRBV5-1 and TRBJ2-1, with no clear D. Trimming shortened V by 3 bases and J by 8 bases, and 18 bases separated the two germline ends. CDR3 length equals 15 residues. The germline gives CDR1 SGHRS, CDR2 YFSETQ. The DNA for the CDR3 is TGCGCCAGCAGCTCTACACCACAAGAAGTGCATGAGCAGTTCTTC. This gives the protein CASSSTPQEVHEQFF.

This clonotype was recorded many times. The CDR3 DNA reads TGTGCCAGCAGCGGCAGGGACACTGAAGCTTTCTTT. It yields the protein CASSGRDTEAFF. This rearrangement joins TRBV11-3 to TRBJ1-1; tentatively, D is TRBD1 (5 bases). Germline CDR1 reads SGHNT; CDR2 reads YENEEA. V lost 5 bases to trimming and J lost 3 bases, with 7 bases between them. The CDR3 length is 12 residues.

This clonotype has ten or more counts. This sequence joins TRBV6-5 and TRBJ2-3, with TRBD2 matching over 8 bases. Germline CDR1 reads MNHEY; CDR2 reads SVGAGI. The CDR3 length is 16 residues. Trimming cost V 6 bases and J 1 base; bases outside gene matches: 9. For the CDR3, the DNA is TGTGCCAGCAGGCGACTTAGCGGGACCCGCACAGATACGCAGTATTTT. Amino acids: CASRRLSGTRTDTQYF.

This clonotype was observed at least ten times. This rearrangement joins TRBV7-3 to TRBJ2-3, with 7 nucleotides matching TRBD2. V shed 5 bases, J shed 0 bases, and the junction held 8 bases outside the gene matches. CDR3 length: 16 amino acids. Germline assignment: CDR1 SGHTA and CDR2 FQGTGA. CDR3 nucleotide sequence: TGTGCCAGCAGCCCTTCTAGCGGCCGTAGCACAGATACGCAGTATTTT. Translation gives CASSPSSGRSTDTQYF.

The sample holds many counts of this clonotype. The chain has TRBV10-3 and TRBJ1-4; 9 positions agree with TRBD1. This CDR3 spans 15 amino acids. V shed 0 bases, J shed 8 bases, and the junction held 4 bases outside the gene matches. Germline CDR1 and CDR2: ENHRY and SYGVKD. The CDR3, as DNA: TGTGCCATCAGTGAGTCGGGGACAGGGTACGAAAAACTGTTTTTT. Translating gives CAISESGTGYEKLFF.

This clonotype was found a few times. The V and J genes are TRBV3-1 and TRBJ1-5, with TRBD1 as a possible D gene (6 bases). In germline, CDR1 is LGHDT, CDR2 YNNKEL (reference sequence). This CDR3 contains 14 residues. The V end lost 1 base, the J end lost 6 bases, and 10 bases lay between the germline ends. CDR3 region: CASSQARGAQPQHF. In nucleotides, the CDR3 is TGTGCCAGCAGCCAAGCGAGGGGGGCTCAGCCCCAGCATTTT.